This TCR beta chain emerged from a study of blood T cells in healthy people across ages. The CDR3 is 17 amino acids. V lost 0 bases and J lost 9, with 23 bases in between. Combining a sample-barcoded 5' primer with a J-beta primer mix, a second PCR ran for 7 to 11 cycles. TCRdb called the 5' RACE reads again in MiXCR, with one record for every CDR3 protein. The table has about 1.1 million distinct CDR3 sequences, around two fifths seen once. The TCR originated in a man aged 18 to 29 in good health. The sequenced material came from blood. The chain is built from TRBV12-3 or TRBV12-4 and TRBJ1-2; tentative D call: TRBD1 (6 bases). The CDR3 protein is CASSLATWTENVASYTF. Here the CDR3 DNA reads TGTGCCAGCAGTTTAGCGACTTGGACAGAAAACGTAGCGAGCTACACCTTC.